Shown below are 19 T cell receptor beta chains from a single sample sequenced in a study of blood T cell repertoires in COVID-19. Measured with immunoSEQ multiplex PCR; TCRdb has only the in-frame clones, and not every one. The sample lists 100,000 to 150,000 clones, 85% to 90% occurring once. The sample taken for sequencing was peripheral blood. Every receptor here comes from a man aged 45 to 65 with active COVID-19.

The chain recombines TRBV6-5 with TRBJ2-1; a possible D gene is TRBD2 (7 bases). The CDR3 loop spans 15 amino acids. V was shortened by 6 bases and J by 10 bases, with 22 bases between the two germline ends. In germline, CDR1 is MNHEY, CDR2 SVGAGI. In DNA form, the CDR3 reads TGTGCCAGCAGCACGGGGCGGGGGCCCTCGGGCGAGCAGTTCTTC. Translation gives CASSTGRGPSGEQFF.

The rearrangement joins TRBV6-5 to TRBJ2-5; D perhaps matches TRBD2 (6 bases). CDR3 length: 14 residues. The V and J ends lost 7 bases and 5 bases respectively, with 17 bases between them. Germline V gene lookup returns CDR1 MNHEY and CDR2 SVGAGI. The CDR3 bases are TGTGCCAGCATCAGGGACTGGCGCGGGGAGACCCAGTACTTC. As protein: CASIRDWRGETQYF.

CDR3 loop: CASSFRGYGYTF. CDR3 coding DNA: TGTGCCAGTAGTTTCCGGGGCTATGGCTACACCTTC. The J gene is TRBJ1-2, the V gene TRBV19, with no clear D. CDR1 is LNHDA, CDR2 SQIVND, per germline (reference sequence). V shed 5 bases and J shed 4 bases, with 8 bases lying between them. The CDR3 sequence is 12 residues long.

The chain recombines TRBV5-1 with TRBJ2-3, with a weak D call TRBD2 (6 bases). In germline, CDR1 is SGHRS, CDR2 YFSETQ. This CDR3 is built from 15 residues. V dropped 5 bases and J dropped 6 bases, with 19 bases sitting between them. The CDR3: CASRPATRRRDTQYF. Written as DNA, the CDR3 is TGCGCCAGCAGGCCCGCGACTAGGAGGAGGGATACGCAGTATTTT.

This chain uses TRBV28 with TRBJ1-1; unclear D gene. The germline V and J ends were trimmed by 2 bases and 2 bases, with 9 bases remaining between them. The CDR3 spans 14 residues. Germline loops: CDR1 MDHEN, CDR2 SYDVKM. CDR3 DNA sequence: TGTGCCAGCAGTTTAGTGCAGGCAAACACTGAAGCTTTCTTT. It translates to CASSLVQANTEAFF.

V is TRBV6-1 and J is TRBJ1-4, with TRBD1 as a possible D gene (6 bases). Germline CDR1 and CDR2: MNHNS and SASEGT. The CDR3 covers 14 residues. V lost 2 bases and J 6 bases, leaving 10 bases between the germline ends. The DNA of the CDR3 is TGTGCCAGCAGTGAACTACAGGGACATGAAAAACTGTTTTTT. Translating gives CASSELQGHEKLFF.

The gene calls are TRBV5-4 and TRBJ2-6, with 7 bases fitting TRBD1. Per germline, CDR1 SGHNT and CDR2 YYREEE (reference sequence). The V segment lost 4 bases and the J segment 0 bases; nucleotides outside the gene matches: 7. The CDR3 is 17 residues long. The CDR3: CASSPGTVLSGANVLTF. In nucleotides, the CDR3 is TGTGCCAGCAGCCCCGGGACAGTGCTCTCTGGGGCCAACGTCCTGACTTTC.

This chain links TRBV4-3 with TRBJ2-7, with 8 bases matching TRBD1. Per the germline V gene, CDR1 is LGHNA and CDR2 is YSLEER. This CDR3 is 15 amino acids long. Trimming removed 0 bases from V and 2 bases from J; junction bases left unmatched: 3. CDR3 amino acids: CASSQETGVAYEQYF. CDR3 sequence (DNA): TGCGCCAGCAGCCAAGAGACAGGGGTGGCCTACGAGCAGTACTTC.

This chain joins TRBV7-9 and TRBJ1-2; D is unresolved. V lost 0 bases and J lost 8, with 10 bases in between. Germline V gives CDR1 SEHNR, CDR2 FQNEAQ (reference sequence). The CDR3 runs to 13 residues. The CDR3 nucleotides are TGTGCCAGCAGCTTAGCCCTTGCTAGAGGCTACACCTTC. Translation gives CASSLALARGYTF.

CDR3 sequence (DNA): TGTGCCTGGAGTGGGATCAAGGCCCGGCCTAGCTCCTATAATTCACCCCTCCACTTT. It specifies CAWSGIKARPSSYNSPLHF. This rearrangement joins TRBV30 to TRBJ1-6; D ambiguous. The V end lost 1 base, the J end lost 0 bases, and 19 bases lay between the germline ends. Germline V gene data show CDR1 as GTSNPN and CDR2 as SVGIG (reference sequence). This CDR3 spans 19 amino acids.

The table lists this clone with a count of one. V is TRBV14 and J is TRBJ1-2; no clear D. This CDR3 is 13 amino acids long. CDR1 and CDR2 from the germline V gene are SGHDN and FVKESK. V was trimmed by 4 bases and J by 2 bases, leaving 8 bases between them. The CDR3 sequence: CASSREQNYGYTF. The CDR3 DNA sequence: TGTGCCAGCAGCCGTGAGCAAAACTATGGCTACACCTTC.

The rearrangement links TRBV18 to TRBJ1-1; 7 bases align to TRBD1. CDR3 length: 13 residues. V trimming: 4 bases; J trimming: 5 bases; junction bases outside the gene matches: 4. CDR1 is KGHSH, CDR2 LQKENI, per germline. DNA of the CDR3: TGTGCCAGCTCACAGGGGGCTGGAACTGAAGCTTTCTTT. Its protein product is CASSQGAGTEAFF.

CDR3 DNA: TGTGCCAGCAGCCAGGACAGGGAGGGTTCACCCCTCCACTTT. It is translated as CASSQDREGSPLHF. This chain uses TRBV14 with TRBJ1-6, with 8 bases fitting TRBD1. The junction had 4 bases not matched to a gene; V was cut back by 3 bases and J by 9 bases. CDR3 size: 14 residues. The germline gives CDR1 SGHDN, CDR2 FVKESK.

The V gene is TRBV2, the J gene TRBJ2-5, with D possibly matching TRBD1 (5 bases). Trimming took off 7 bases at V and 2 bases at J, with 5 bases between the two ends. This CDR3 is 11 amino acids long. CDR1 SNHLY and CDR2 FYNNEI come from the germline V gene. CDR3 nucleotide sequence: TGTGCCAGCACAGGGCAAGAGACCCAGTACTTC. It encodes CASTGQETQYF. Variable domain in full (rest from reference TRBV2 and TRBJ2-5): EPEVTQTPSHQVTQMGQEVILRCVPISNHLYFYWYRQILGQKVEFLVSFYNNEISEKSEIFDDQFSVERPDGSNFTLKIRSTKLEDSAMYFCASTGQETQYFGPGTRLLVL.

The V gene is TRBV6-1, the J gene TRBJ2-2, with TRBD1 identical over 8 bases. The CDR3 extends over 16 amino acids. Germline V gene data show CDR1 as MNHNS and CDR2 as SASEGT. Losses at the gene ends were 4 bases for V and 5 bases for J; bases not matched to a gene: 9. In DNA form, the CDR3 reads TGTGCCAGCAGTGCCCCGGACAGGGCAGGTACCGGGGAGCTGTTTTTT. Translating gives CASSAPDRAGTGELFF.

This clone was seen once. The chain combines TRBV3-1 (or the pseudogene TRBV3-2) with TRBJ1-2; 7 positions match TRBD1. V shed 0 bases, J shed 7 bases, and the junction held 5 bases outside the gene matches. Germline values: CDR1 LGHDT, CDR2 YNNKEL (reference sequence). The CDR3 contains 14 residues. CDR3 nucleotide sequence: TGTGCCAGCAGCCAAGACCGAGGGGGCGGTGGCTACACCTTC. This codes for CASSQDRGGGGYTF.

The gene calls are TRBV12-3 or TRBV12-4 and TRBJ2-7, with 7 bases identical to TRBD1. V shed 8 bases, J shed 4 bases, and the junction held 8 bases outside the gene matches. The CDR3 contains 13 residues. The CDR3 bases are TGTGCCAGCGGCCGGGACAGCTTATACGAGCAGTACTTC. It translates to CASGRDSLYEQYF.

The V gene is TRBV7-3, the J gene TRBJ2-1; the match to TRBD1 covers 7 bases. There are 15 residues in the CDR3. The germline V gene encodes CDR1 SGHTA and CDR2 FQGTGA. V lost 5 bases to trimming and J lost 0 bases; unmatched junction nucleotides: 4. The CDR3 region has the DNA TGTGCCAGCAGCCCCACAGGGGACTCCTACAATGAGCAGTTCTTC. This codes for CASSPTGDSYNEQFF. Full variable domain (remainder filled in from reference TRBV7-3 and TRBJ2-1): GAGVSQTPSNKVTEKGKYVELRCDPISGHTALYWYRQSLGQGPEFLIYFQGTGAADDSGLPNDRFFAVRPEGSVSTLKIQRTERGDSAVYLCASSPTGDSYNEQFFGPGTRLTVL.

This clone was found a few times. V and J are TRBV28 and TRBJ1-5, with 7 bases that match TRBD1. CDR3 size: 15 residues. CDR1 and CDR2 from the germline V gene are MDHEN and SYDVKM. With V trimmed by 3 bases and J by 6 bases, 8 bases remained unmatched. The CDR3 loop reads CASSLRGPATQPQHF. CDR3 coding DNA: TGTGCCAGCAGTTTGAGGGGGCCGGCTACTCAGCCCCAGCATTTT.